A single sample is the source of the 2 T cell receptor beta chains below, sequenced in a study of long-term antiretroviral therapy in people with HIV (dated by TCRdb to the early 2020s). The immunoSEQ hsTCRB v3.0 assay was used at survey level resolution for TRB variable region sequencing. Here the immuneACCESS table is served through TCRdb, limited to in-frame sequences with V and J called. Missing clones are a known gap in these copies; in checked studies unresolved V genes cover under half, and the rest lacks a known reason. This sample gives 25,000 to 30,000 clones in total; more than 75% of them show up just once. Jointly, the top ten make up 7% to 9.5% of the sample. The material sequenced was unsorted PBMCs, taken 4.7 to 5 years after starting antiretroviral therapy. The origin of the receptors is a man in his forties with HIV.

V gene TRBV11-2 combines with J gene TRBJ2-2; D perhaps matches TRBD1 (5 bases). Germline CDR1 SGHAT, CDR2 FQNNGV. This CDR3 is 15 amino acids long. Trimming removed 5 bases at V and 1 base at J, with 11 bases between. The CDR3 sequence: CASSPLGVNTGELFF. The CDR3 nucleotides are TGTGCCAGCAGCCCTTTAGGGGTGAACACCGGGGAGCTGTTTTTT.

The chain joins TRBV2 to TRBJ2-7; possible D gene TRBD1, 6 bases. The germline gives CDR1 SNHLY, CDR2 FYNNEI. V lost 2 bases and J lost 2, with 10 bases in between. CDR3 size: 14 residues. Here the CDR3 DNA reads TGTGCCAGCAGTGAACTGCAGGGGACCTACGAGCAGTACTTC. Its translation is CASSELQGTYEQYF.